This T cell receptor (beta chain) was sequenced during a study of blood T cell repertoires in COVID-19 (TCRdb year 2020). About the full investigation: Samples covering the acute and convalescent phases of COVID-19 were provided by collaborators in the United States, Italy and Spain. Where available, HLA class I and class II types were taken from metadata supplied by the sample provider and were not determined by assay-based typing. The prospective study material was composed of cDNA or gDNA derived from T cells, B-cell-depleted T cells, or PBMCs. Sample metadata almost always included a de-identified subject ID, COVID-19 status, age in years and sex. The samples were drawn from two sources: the first 160 participants of the ongoing ImmuneRACE study, and 1,200 or so subjects contributed by 6 global collaborators. The repertoires were released in a freely available public database meant as a resource for research on the immune response to SARS-CoV-2. Subjects who had been exposed to COVID-19, were actively infected with it, or had recovered from it provided the deeply sampled blood TCRbeta repertoires that made up the dataset. General findings and caveats noted by the study authors: The quantity of clinical and demographic metadata differed by source and by participant and was supplied without curation.

TCRbeta CDR3 regions were amplified from genomic DNA using the immunoSEQ Assay, a bias-controlled multiplex PCR. In the original analysis: The number of nucleated cells in each sample was estimated from the amplification of reference gene primers within the assay. Sequence reads were collapsed and filtered to measure the absolute abundance of every unique TCRbeta CDR3 rearrangement. For each sample, productive Simpson clonality was calculated as the square root of Simpson's diversity index across productive rearrangements. TCRdb holds this immuneACCESS table with in-frame rearrangements only. Some clones are missing; in checked studies, unresolved V genes explain under half, and the rest has no known cause. V and J calls and clone size follow that table, whereas D and trimming were derived from the DNA. The sample contains 150,000 to 200,000 clones, around nine tenths of them found a single time. The top ten hold around 2.3% of the sample.

Of note for this clone: The antigen it recognizes is unknown. No quality values exist for individual bases; no much larger clone is one base distant.

From its cysteine to its phenylalanine, the CDR3 spans 13 amino acids. Solely the CDR3 DNA is kept, with 39 bases framed from the first base. Relative to germline, V is 4 bases shorter and J is 1 base shorter, with 9 bases between their ends. The germline V gene (reference sequence) gives CDR1 as SGHKS and CDR2 as YYEKEE. The collaborating institutions used their own protocols to collect whole blood in K2EDTA tubes. For TCRbeta analysis, collaborator samples were shipped as frozen whole blood, as isolated PBMCs, or as DNA extracted from either sample type. Here the chain combines TRBV5-5 and TRBJ2-7; a tentative D call is TRBD1 (6 bases match). The sample was peripheral blood. The receptor was isolated from a man between 65 and 79 years old with active or convalescent COVID-19. The DNA reads TGTGCCAGCAGCATACAGGGATCCTACGAGCAGTACTTC. This encodes CASSIQGSYEQYF.